The sample holds a few counts of the clone carrying this T cell receptor beta chain. Antigen: not known. Sequencing used immunoSEQ multiplex PCR; TCRdb keeps in-frame clones, though not all of them. The profile covers under 130,000 clones, with roughly 88% appearing a single time and 4% to 6% taken by the ten largest. This specimen comes from a study of T cell responses to AZD1222 COVID-19 vaccine. Whole-study results and caveats: The repertoires were collected only after the peak T cell response.

Germline V gives CDR1 SGHNT, CDR2 YYREEE (reference sequence). Trimming cost V 4 bases and J 5 bases, with 6 bases left between them. This CDR3 comprises 12 residues. The V call is TRBV5-4, the J call TRBJ1-4; possible D gene TRBD1, 5 bases. The material sequenced was peripheral blood, taken on day 0 of AZD1222 vaccination. The TCR sequence derives from an adult in good health. This CDR3 reads CASSRGNEKLFF. DNA for the CDR3: TGTGCCAGCAGCCGGGGGAATGAAAAACTGTTTTTT.